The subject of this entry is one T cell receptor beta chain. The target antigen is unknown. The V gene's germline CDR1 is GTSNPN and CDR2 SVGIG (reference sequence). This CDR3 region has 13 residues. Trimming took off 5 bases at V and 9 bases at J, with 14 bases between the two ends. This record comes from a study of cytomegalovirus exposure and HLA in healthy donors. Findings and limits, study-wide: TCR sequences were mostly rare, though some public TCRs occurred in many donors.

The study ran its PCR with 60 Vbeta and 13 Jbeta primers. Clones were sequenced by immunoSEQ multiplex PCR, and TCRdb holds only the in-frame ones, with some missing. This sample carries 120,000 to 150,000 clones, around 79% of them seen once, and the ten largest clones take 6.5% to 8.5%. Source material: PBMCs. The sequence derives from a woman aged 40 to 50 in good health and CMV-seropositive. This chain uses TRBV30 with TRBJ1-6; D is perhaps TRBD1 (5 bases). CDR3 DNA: TGTGCCTGGGGGGACTTGCGGGGTTCACCCCTCCACTTT. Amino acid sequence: CAWGDLRGSPLHF.